Listed below are T cell receptor beta chains from one sample, sequenced in a study of vaccination effects on CD4 cells after COVID-19. Repertoires were generated with immunoSEQ multiplex PCR, while TCRdb's copy carries only in-frame clones and drops some. The sample comprises about 48,000 clones, 67% of which are singletons, and 4.5% to 7% rests with the top ten. Their antigen targets remain unknown. Sequencing was performed on CD4+ T cells from PBMCs cultured without peptide, taken before COVID-19 vaccination. The receptor source for this set is a human donor who received a COVID-19 vaccine. Each CDR3 is given without its conserved first and last residue. Each record gives: D gene, V gene, J gene, CDR3 protein. D genes are given only for firm matches.

D: -; V: TRBV7-3; J: TRBJ1-1; CDR3: ASSLDNTGKAF
D: -; V: TRBV6-5; J: TRBJ1-1; CDR3: ASSYRGRNTEAF
D: TRBD1; V: TRBV7-9; J: TRBJ1-4; CDR3: ASSSPGQGIEKLF
D: -; V: TRBV5-4; J: TRBJ2-6; CDR3: ASSLYRDFNVLT
D: -; V: TRBV4-1; J: TRBJ1-1; CDR3: ASSQDRDTEAF
D: TRBD1; V: TRBV6-5; J: TRBJ1-4; CDR3: ASSYGVGQGKKLF
D: -; V: TRBV9; J: TRBJ2-2; CDR3: ASSVVSSLNTGELF
D: -; V: TRBV6-5; J: TRBJ1-1; CDR3: ASSYRGNTEAF
D: -; V: TRBV7-3; J: TRBJ1-1; CDR3: ASSLRPGLNTEAF
D: TRBD1; V: TRBV30; J: TRBJ2-3; CDR3: AWDRDRGTDTQY
D: -; V: TRBV29-1; J: TRBJ2-3; CDR3: SVVGVLATDTQY
D: -; V: TRBV4-2; J: TRBJ2-1; CDR3: ASSQWTQGGNEQF
D: TRBD2; V: TRBV6-5; J: TRBJ2-1; CDR3: ASSLSGSSYNEQF
D: -; V: TRBV5-6; J: TRBJ1-1; CDR3: ASSFTGSGTEAF
D: -; V: TRBV30; J: TRBJ1-5; CDR3: AWSTGTSNQPQH
D: -; V: TRBV7-9; J: TRBJ1-1; CDR3: ASSALWLPNTEAF
D: -; V: TRBV6-4; J: TRBJ2-1; CDR3: ASPPLVAEQF
D: -; V: TRBV4-2; J: TRBJ2-5; CDR3: ASSQDGSTSETQY
D: -; V: TRBV19; J: TRBJ1-5; CDR3: ASSISVNSNQPQH
D: TRBD1; V: TRBV6-1; J: TRBJ2-1; CDR3: ASSEQSGGYNEQF
D: -; V: TRBV25-1; J: TRBJ1-4; CDR3: ASSGGVLDEKLF
D: TRBD1; V: TRBV3-1/TRBV3-2; J: TRBJ2-4; CDR3: ASSQVMTGINIQY
D: TRBD2; V: TRBV15; J: TRBJ2-7; CDR3: ATSPPGTSGGSGEQY
D: -; V: TRBV5-1; J: TRBJ1-1; CDR3: ASRLGAAAEAF
D: -; V: TRBV19; J: TRBJ2-2; CDR3: ASSIEARDTGELF
D: TRBD1; V: TRBV30; J: TRBJ1-1; CDR3: AWKLGGSAF
D: TRBD2; V: TRBV7-9; J: TRBJ2-1; CDR3: ASSFGSGRTQEQF
D: -; V: TRBV5-1; J: TRBJ1-2; CDR3: ASSLALGQIYGYT
D: TRBD2; V: TRBV5-6; J: TRBJ2-5; CDR3: ASSFRRGGQETQY
D: -; V: TRBV5-1; J: TRBJ1-1; CDR3: ASSLGTNTEAF
D: -; V: TRBV7-8; J: TRBJ2-5; CDR3: ASSLWTGQQETQY
D: -; V: TRBV7-9; J: TRBJ2-1; CDR3: ASSNSPYKDEQF
D: TRBD1; V: TRBV24-1; J: TRBJ1-2; CDR3: ATSEATGGVPYGYT
D: -; V: TRBV19; J: TRBJ1-1; CDR3: ASSMFIQGNTEAF
D: -; V: TRBV3-1/TRBV3-2; J: TRBJ1-4; CDR3: ASSQQGVDEKLF
D: -; V: TRBV24-1; J: TRBJ1-1; CDR3: ATSRRPRGEASTEAF
D: TRBD1; V: TRBV18; J: TRBJ1-2; CDR3: ASSPGTGVGYT
D: -; V: TRBV13; J: TRBJ2-1; CDR3: ASSVRPRDEQF
D: TRBD2; V: TRBV2; J: TRBJ2-7; CDR3: ASSEGGGAGEQY
D: TRBD1; V: TRBV30; J: TRBJ1-2; CDR3: AWTGGVPNYGYT
D: TRBD2; V: TRBV9; J: TRBJ2-1; CDR3: ASSRTSGGANSYNEQF
D: -; V: TRBV30; J: TRBJ1-2; CDR3: AWSVLEFYGYT
D: TRBD1; V: TRBV7-9; J: TRBJ2-6; CDR3: ASSNPTGGARSAGANVLT
D: -; V: TRBV4-2; J: TRBJ2-2; CDR3: ASSQELDGASTGELF
D: TRBD1; V: TRBV5-1; J: TRBJ2-1; CDR3: ASTPGGSYNEQF
D: -; V: TRBV5-1; J: TRBJ2-7; CDR3: ASSLEGSSYEQY
D: -; V: TRBV18; J: TRBJ1-5; CDR3: ASSPSNQPQH
D: -; V: TRBV3-1/TRBV3-2; J: TRBJ2-7; CDR3: ASSDTSAFYEQY
D: -; V: TRBV15; J: TRBJ1-3; CDR3: ATSRGSTGNTIY
D: -; V: TRBV5-1; J: TRBJ2-7; CDR3: ASSLVGTGPDEQY
D: TRBD1; V: TRBV2; J: TRBJ2-1; CDR3: ASSDVGTGRIKGSYNEQF
D: -; V: TRBV2; J: TRBJ2-3; CDR3: ASSETRRRQY
D: TRBD2; V: TRBV28; J: TRBJ2-1; CDR3: ASSLLAGGAGAEQF